This TCR beta chain was found in a study of blood T cell repertoires in COVID-19. For the study at large: Donors in the United States, Italy and Spain gave samples during acute or convalescent COVID-19. Sources were T cells, B-cell-depleted T cells, or PBMCs; the material itself was cDNA or gDNA.

This CDR3 spans 14 amino acids. J gave up 4 bases and V 6 bases, and 8 bases lay outside the gene matches. Germline assignment: CDR1 KGHSH and CDR2 LQKENI. Using immunoSEQ multiplex PCR, the repertoire was profiled, and TCRdb retains in-frame clones only, with some absent. The sample records some 220,000 clones, 75% to 85% being singletons. The sequenced sample was peripheral blood. This sequence originates from a woman aged 70 to 79 with COVID-19, enrolled during active disease. V usage is TRBV18 and J usage is TRBJ2-7; TRBD1 matches at 8 bases. The CDR3 nucleotides read TGTGCCAGCTCGTTTCAGACAGGGGAATACGAGCAGTACTTC. Its protein product is CASSFQTGEYEQYF.